This T cell receptor (beta chain) was profiled in a study of cytomegalovirus exposure and HLA in healthy donors. Turning to the study itself: An earlier analysis found some 120 million unique TCR beta sequences from roughly 170 million T cells. Study-wide results and limits: Most subjects' HLA-A and HLA-B alleles were reportedly predicted from TCR beta sequences. According to an earlier analysis, most TCR beta V segments yielded productive rearrangements about 87% or about 30% of the time. Immune exposure information comprised only CMV serostatus.

The PCR employed 60 Vbeta primers together with 13 Jbeta primers. Profiled with immunoSEQ multiplex PCR; TCRdb holds only in-frame clones, not every one. The specimen's table records fewer than 75,000 clones. This CDR3 contains 15 residues. CDR1 is MNHEY, CDR2 SVGAGI, per germline. J gave up 4 bases and V 2 bases, and 1 base lay outside the gene matches. With regard to this clone: Its antigen is not identified.

This chain joins TRBV6-5 and TRBJ2-1, with 11 bases fitting TRBD1. This receptor was identified in a boy under 18 in good health and CMV-seronegative. The sequenced material came from PBMCs. DNA for the CDR3: TGTGCCAGCAGTTACGGACAGGGGGCATACAATGAGCAGTTCTTC. Its translation: CASSYGQGAYNEQFF.